Below, one TCR beta chain is given with its context. The antigen is unknown. The data stem from a study of response to subunit inactivated influenza vaccine. V shed 3 bases and J shed 5 bases, with 17 bases lying between them. CDR1 SNHLY and CDR2 FYNNEI come from the germline V gene. CDR3 length: 16 amino acids. TCRdb reanalysed the RT-PCR reads using MiXCR and keeps one entry per CDR3 protein. Counted here are 150,000 or so distinct CDR3 sequences, roughly 10% occurring once; the ten biggest clones make up around 35%. Findings and caveats of the study: That few new T cells are recruited by each seasonal influenza vaccination was the authors' suggestion.

The sequence was collected from a man aged 45-69 years who received an inactivated influenza vaccine. This sample comprised CD8+ T cells sorted from PBMCs, obtained 23 months after vaccination. The chain is built from TRBV2 and TRBJ2-1, with D unresolved. The CDR3 sequence is CASSEAWGFMNNEQFF. Here the CDR3 DNA reads TGTGCCAGCAGTGAGGCCTGGGGATTTATGAACAATGAGCAGTTCTTC.